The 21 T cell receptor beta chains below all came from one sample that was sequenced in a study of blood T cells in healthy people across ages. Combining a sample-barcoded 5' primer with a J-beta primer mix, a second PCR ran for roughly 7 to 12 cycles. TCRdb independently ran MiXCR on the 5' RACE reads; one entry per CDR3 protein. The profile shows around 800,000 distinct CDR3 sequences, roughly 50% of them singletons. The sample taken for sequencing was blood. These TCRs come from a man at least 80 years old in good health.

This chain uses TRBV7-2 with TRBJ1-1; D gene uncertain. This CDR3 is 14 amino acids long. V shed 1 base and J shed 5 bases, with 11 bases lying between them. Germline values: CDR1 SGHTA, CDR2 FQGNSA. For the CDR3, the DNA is TGTGCCAGCAGCTTAGGTGGCGGGAAAACTGAAGCTTTCTTT. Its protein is CASSLGGGKTEAFF.

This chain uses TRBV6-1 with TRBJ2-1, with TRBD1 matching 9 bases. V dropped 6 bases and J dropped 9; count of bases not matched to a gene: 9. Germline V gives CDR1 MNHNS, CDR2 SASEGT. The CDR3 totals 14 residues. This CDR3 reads CASSPGTGSTEQFF. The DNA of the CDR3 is TGTGCCAGCAGCCCCGGGACAGGGTCGACTGAGCAGTTCTTC.

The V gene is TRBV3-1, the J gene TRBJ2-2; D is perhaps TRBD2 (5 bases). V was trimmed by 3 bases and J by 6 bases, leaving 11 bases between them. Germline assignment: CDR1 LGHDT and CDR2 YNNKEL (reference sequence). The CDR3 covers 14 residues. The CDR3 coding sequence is TGTGCCAGCAGCCATGCCTCTAGCTCCGGGGAGCTGTTTTTT. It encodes CASSHASSSGELFF.

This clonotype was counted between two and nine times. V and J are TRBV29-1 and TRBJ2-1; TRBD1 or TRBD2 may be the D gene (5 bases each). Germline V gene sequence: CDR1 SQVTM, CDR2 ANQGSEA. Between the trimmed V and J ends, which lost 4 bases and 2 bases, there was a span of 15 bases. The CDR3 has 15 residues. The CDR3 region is CSVVFGTLTYNEQFF. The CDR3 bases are TGCAGCGTTGTTTTTGGGACCTTAACCTACAATGAGCAGTTCTTC.

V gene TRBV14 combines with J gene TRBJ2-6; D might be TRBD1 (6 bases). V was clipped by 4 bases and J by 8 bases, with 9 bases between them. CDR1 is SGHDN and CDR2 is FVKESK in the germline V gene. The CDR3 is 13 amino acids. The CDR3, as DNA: TGTGCCAGCAGCCCCCAGGGGTCCAACGTCCTGACTTTC. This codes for CASSPQGSNVLTF.

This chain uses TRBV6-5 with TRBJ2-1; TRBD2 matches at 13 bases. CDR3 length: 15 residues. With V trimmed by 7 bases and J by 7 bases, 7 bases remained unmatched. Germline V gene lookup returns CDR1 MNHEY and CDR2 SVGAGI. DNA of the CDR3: TGTGCCAGCACCGCGGGACTAGCGGGACGTAATGAGCAGTTCTTC. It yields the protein CASTAGLAGRNEQFF.

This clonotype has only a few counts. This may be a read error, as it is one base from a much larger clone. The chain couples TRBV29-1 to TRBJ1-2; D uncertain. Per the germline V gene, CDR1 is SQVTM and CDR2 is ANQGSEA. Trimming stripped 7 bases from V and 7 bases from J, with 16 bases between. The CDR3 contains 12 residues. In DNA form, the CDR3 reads TGCAGCGACGACTCGGCGAGGTGTGGCTACACCTTC. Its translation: CSDDSARCGYTF.

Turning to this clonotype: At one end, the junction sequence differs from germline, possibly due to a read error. In nucleotides, the CDR3 is TGTACCAGCAGCCAAGTTTTTAGCGGGGGGAGCTCTGGGGCCAACGTCCTGACTTTC. Protein: CTSSQVFSGGSSGANVLTF. The V and J genes are TRBV4-2 and TRBJ2-6, with 10 bases lining up with TRBD2. The V gene's germline CDR1 is LGHNA and CDR2 YNFKEQ. The CDR3 is 19 amino acids.

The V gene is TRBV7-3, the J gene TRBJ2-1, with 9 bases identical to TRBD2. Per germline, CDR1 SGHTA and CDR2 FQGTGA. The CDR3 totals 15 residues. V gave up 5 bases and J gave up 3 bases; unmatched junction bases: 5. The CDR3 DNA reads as TGTGCCAGCAGCGTACGACTAGCGGACTACAATGAGCAGTTCTTC. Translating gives CASSVRLADYNEQFF.

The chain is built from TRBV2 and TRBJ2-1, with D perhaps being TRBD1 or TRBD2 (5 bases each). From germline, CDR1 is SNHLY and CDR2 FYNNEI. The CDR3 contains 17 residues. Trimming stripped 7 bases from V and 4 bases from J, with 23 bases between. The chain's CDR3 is CASIDVRGARGYNEQFF. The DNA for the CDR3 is TGTGCCAGCATCGACGTGAGAGGGGCGCGCGGGTACAATGAGCAGTTCTTC.

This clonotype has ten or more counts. The CDR3 DNA reads as TGTGCCAGCAGGTTCACAGGGGTTGGGTCCTACGAGCAGTACTTC. Translated: CASRFTGVGSYEQYF. The chain links TRBV7-2 to TRBJ2-7; 7 bases are a match to TRBD1. The CDR3 spans 15 residues. CDR1 is SGHTA, CDR2 FQGNSA, per germline. Trimming cost V 6 bases and J 1 base; bases outside gene matches: 9.

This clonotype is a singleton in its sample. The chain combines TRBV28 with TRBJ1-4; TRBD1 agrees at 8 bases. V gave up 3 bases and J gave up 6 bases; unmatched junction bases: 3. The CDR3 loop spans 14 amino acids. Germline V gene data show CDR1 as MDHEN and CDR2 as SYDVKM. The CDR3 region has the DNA TGTGCCAGCAGTTTCAGGGGGCAGGATGAAAAACTGTTTTTT. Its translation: CASSFRGQDEKLFF.

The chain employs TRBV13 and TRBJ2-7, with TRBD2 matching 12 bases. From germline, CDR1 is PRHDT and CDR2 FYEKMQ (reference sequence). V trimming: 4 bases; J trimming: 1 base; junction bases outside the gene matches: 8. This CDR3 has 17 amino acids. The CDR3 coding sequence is TGTGCCAGCAGCTCCCTCCTGACTAGCGGGGGTTCCTACGAGCAGTACTTC. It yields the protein CASSSLLTSGGSYEQYF.

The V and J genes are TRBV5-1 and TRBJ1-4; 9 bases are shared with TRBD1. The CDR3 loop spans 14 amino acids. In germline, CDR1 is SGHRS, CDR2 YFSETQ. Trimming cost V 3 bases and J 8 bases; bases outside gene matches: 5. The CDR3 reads CASSYGTGREKLFF. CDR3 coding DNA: TGCGCCAGCAGCTACGGGACAGGGCGGGAAAAACTGTTTTTT.

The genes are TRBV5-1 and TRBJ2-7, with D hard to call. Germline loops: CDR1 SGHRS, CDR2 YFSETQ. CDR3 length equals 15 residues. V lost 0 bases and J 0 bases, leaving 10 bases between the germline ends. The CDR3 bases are TGCGCCAGCAGCTTGGATCCGCGGTTCTCCTACGAGCAGTACTTC. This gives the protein CASSLDPRFSYEQYF. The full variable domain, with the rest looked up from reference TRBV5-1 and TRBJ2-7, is KAGVTQTPRYLIKTRGQQVTLSCSPISGHRSVSWYQQTPGQGLQFLFEYFSETQRNKGNFPGRFSGRQFSNSRSEMNVSTLELGDSALYLCASSLDPRFSYEQYFGPGTRLTVT.

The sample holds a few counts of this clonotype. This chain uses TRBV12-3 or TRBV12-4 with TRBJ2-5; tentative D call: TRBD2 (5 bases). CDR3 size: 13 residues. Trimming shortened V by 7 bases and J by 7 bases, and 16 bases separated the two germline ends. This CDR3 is CASTFRGPGTQYF. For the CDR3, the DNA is TGTGCCAGCACCTTTCGGGGTCCAGGGACCCAGTACTTC.

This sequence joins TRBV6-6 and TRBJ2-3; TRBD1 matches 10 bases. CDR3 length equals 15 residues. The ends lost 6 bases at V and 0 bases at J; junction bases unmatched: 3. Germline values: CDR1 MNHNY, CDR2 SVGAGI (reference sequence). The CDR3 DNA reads TGTGCCAGCAGAGGACAGGGGGTAAGCACAGATACGCAGTATTTT. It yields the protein CASRGQGVSTDTQYF.

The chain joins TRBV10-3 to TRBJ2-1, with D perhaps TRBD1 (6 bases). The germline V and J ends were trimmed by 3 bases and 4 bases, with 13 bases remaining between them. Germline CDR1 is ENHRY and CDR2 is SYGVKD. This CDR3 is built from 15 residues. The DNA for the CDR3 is TGTGCCATCAGTGAAGGGCAGGGGAATTACAATGAGCAGTTCTTC. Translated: CAISEGQGNYNEQFF.

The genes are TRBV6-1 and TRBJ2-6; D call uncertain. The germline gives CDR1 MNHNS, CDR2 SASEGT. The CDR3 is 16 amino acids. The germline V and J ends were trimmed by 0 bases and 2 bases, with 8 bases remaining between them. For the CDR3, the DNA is TGTGCCAGCAGTGAAGCGCTCGGAGCTGGGGCCAACGTCCTGACTTTC. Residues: CASSEALGAGANVLTF.

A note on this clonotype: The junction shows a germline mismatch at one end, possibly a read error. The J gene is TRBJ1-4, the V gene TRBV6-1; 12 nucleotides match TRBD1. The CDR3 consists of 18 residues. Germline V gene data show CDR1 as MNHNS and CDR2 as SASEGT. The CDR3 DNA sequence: TGTGCCAGCAGTCAAGCGGGGACAGGGGGCCCTTCTAATGAAAAACTGTTTTTT. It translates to CASSQAGTGGPSNEKLFF.

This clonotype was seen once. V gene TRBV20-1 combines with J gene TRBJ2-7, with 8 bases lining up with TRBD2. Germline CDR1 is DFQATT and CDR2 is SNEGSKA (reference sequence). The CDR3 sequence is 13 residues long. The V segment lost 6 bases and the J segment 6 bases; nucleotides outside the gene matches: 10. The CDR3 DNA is TGCAGTGCCGAGAGCGGGAGAGCAGCCGAGCAGTACTTC. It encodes CSAESGRAAEQYF.